A single sample gave rise to the 12 T cell receptor beta chains below, sequenced in a study of T cells in Graves' hyperthyroidism and ophthalmopathy. The investigators amplified TCR beta CDR3 regions from RNA transcripts. Initially, a first-round RT-PCR of the TCR CDR3 employed the HTBI primer set. TCRdb analysed the multiplex PCR reads with MiXCR anew, one entry per CDR3 protein. The data contain approximately 330,000 distinct CDR3 sequences, under 25% of them seen just once; the ten biggest clones take up over 40%. Sequencing was carried out using blood. The receptor source for this set is a woman aged 50 to 60 with Graves' hyperthyroidism.

The table lists this clonotype with many counts. V and J are TRBV5-1 and TRBJ2-7, with D tentatively TRBD1 (6 bases). Germline assignment: CDR1 SGHRS and CDR2 YFSETQ. V lost 3 bases to trimming and J lost 2 bases, with 9 bases between them. This CDR3 has 13 residues. The CDR3 loop is CASSYRETYEQYF. CDR3 sequence (DNA): TGCGCCAGCAGCTACAGGGAAACCTACGAGCAGTACTTC.

J is TRBJ1-5 and V is TRBV7-3, with 7 bases fitting TRBD1. V shed 1 base and J 2 bases; nucleotides not matched to a gene: 2. The CDR3 has 15 residues. Germline values: CDR1 SGHTA, CDR2 FQGTGA. CDR3 in amino acids: CASSLNGQGNQPQHF. CDR3 nucleotide sequence: TGTGCCAGCAGCTTAAATGGACAGGGCAATCAGCCCCAGCATTTT. Drawing the rest from reference TRBV7-3 and TRBJ1-5, the complete variable domain is GAGVSQTPSNKVTEKGKYVELRCDPISGHTALYWYRQSLGQGPEFLIYFQGTGAADDSGLPNDRFFAVRPEGSVSTLKIQRTERGDSAVYLCASSLNGQGNQPQHFGDGTRLSIL.

The chain links TRBV14 to TRBJ2-1; the D gene is possibly TRBD2 (6 bases). Germline V gives CDR1 SGHDN, CDR2 FVKESK. This CDR3 has 16 residues. Trimming cost V 8 bases and J 4 bases, with 21 bases left between them. The CDR3 spells CASEQNTGVDYNEQFF. DNA of the CDR3: TGTGCCAGCGAACAGAACACGGGGGTGGATTACAATGAGCAGTTCTTC.

This clonotype has a count of ten or more. This chain connects TRBV4-2 to TRBJ2-2; 8 nucleotides line up with TRBD1. The CDR3 contains 15 residues. Unmatched junction bases numbered 4, after V lost 0 bases and J lost 7 bases. Germline V gene sequence: CDR1 LGHNA, CDR2 YNFKEQ. Written as DNA, the CDR3 is TGTGCCAGCAGCCAAGATATACAGGGGGTCGGGGAGCTGTTTTTT. Its translation is CASSQDIQGVGELFF.

The J gene is TRBJ1-1, the V gene TRBV27; no definite D call. The ends were cut back, 6 bases at V and 5 bases at J, with 13 bases in the middle. The CDR3 totals 13 residues. CDR1 is MNHEY, CDR2 SMNVEV, per germline (reference sequence). The CDR3 DNA reads TGTGCCAGCAGAAATCCAAGGGATACTGAAGCTTTCTTT. Encoded protein: CASRNPRDTEAFF.

The table lists this clonotype with many counts. The chain combines TRBV30 with TRBJ1-2; no clear D. Per germline, CDR1 GTSNPN and CDR2 SVGIG (reference sequence). Trimming removed 1 base at V and 0 bases at J, with 12 bases between. The CDR3 loop spans 15 amino acids. The CDR3 reads CAWSAAGLANYGYTF. In DNA form, the CDR3 reads TGTGCCTGGAGTGCCGCAGGCTTAGCTAACTATGGCTACACCTTC.

This chain connects TRBV30 to TRBJ2-3; TRBD1 matches 7 bases. The ends lost 5 bases at V and 1 base at J; junction bases unmatched: 6. This CDR3 is built from 14 residues. Germline loops: CDR1 GTSNPN, CDR2 SVGIG (reference sequence). The CDR3 spells CAWGKGQGTDTQYF. The CDR3 DNA reads TGTGCCTGGGGGAAAGGACAGGGCACAGATACGCAGTATTTT.

This clonotype was observed at least ten times. This rearrangement joins TRBV9 to TRBJ2-6; no clear D. The CDR3 spans 15 residues. Trimming stripped 2 bases from V and 3 bases from J, with 9 bases between. Per germline, CDR1 SGDLS and CDR2 YYNGEE. The CDR3 region is CASSVMGYGANVLTF. CDR3 DNA: TGTGCCAGCAGCGTGATGGGTTATGGGGCCAACGTCCTGACTTTC.

Ten or more counts support this clonotype. The V gene is TRBV7-3, the J gene TRBJ2-3; 7 nucleotides align to TRBD2. Germline values: CDR1 SGHTA, CDR2 FQGTGA. CDR3 length equals 15 residues. J lost 2 bases, V lost 0 bases, and 2 bases had no gene match. DNA for the CDR3: TGTGCCAGCAGCTTAACGGGACTACCCACAGATACGCAGTATTTT. It translates to CASSLTGLPTDTQYF. The complete variable domain, with remaining parts taken from reference TRBV7-3 and TRBJ2-3, reads GAGVSQTPSNKVTEKGKYVELRCDPISGHTALYWYRQSLGQGPEFLIYFQGTGAADDSGLPNDRFFAVRPEGSVSTLKIQRTERGDSAVYLCASSLTGLPTDTQYFGPGTRLTVL.

This clonotype was observed at least ten times. The V call is TRBV2, the J call TRBJ2-3, with 10 bases fitting TRBD1. Germline loops: CDR1 SNHLY, CDR2 FYNNEI. The CDR3 consists of 15 residues. V dropped 7 bases and J dropped 5; count of bases not matched to a gene: 9. The CDR3 DNA reads TGTGCCAGCATCGGGACAGGGGTCTTGTTAGATACGCAGTATTTT. Protein sequence: CASIGTGVLLDTQYF.

This clonotype was recorded many times. The CDR3 spells CASSLFGIVPGEQYF. The CDR3 DNA follows: TGTGCCAGCAGCTTATTCGGGATCGTTCCGGGGGAGCAGTACTTC. The chain links TRBV7-2 to TRBJ2-7, with D possibly TRBD2 on 5 matching bases. The CDR3 has 15 residues. V was trimmed by 2 bases and J by 7 bases, leaving 18 bases between them. CDR1 is SGHTA, CDR2 FQGNSA, per germline.

In its sample, this clonotype was seen many times. CDR3 loop: CASSERTGRVTQYF. DNA for the CDR3: TGTGCCAGCAGTGAGAGGACAGGAAGGGTGACCCAGTACTTC. The chain carries TRBV2 and TRBJ2-5; TRBD1 agrees at 7 bases. V gave up 3 bases and J gave up 7 bases; unmatched junction bases: 8. Germline V gives CDR1 SNHLY, CDR2 FYNNEI. This CDR3 is 14 amino acids long. Supplemented by reference TRBV2 and TRBJ2-5, the full variable domain reads EPEVTQTPSHQVTQMGQEVILRCVPISNHLYFYWYRQILGQKVEFLVSFYNNEISEKSEIFDDQFSVERPDGSNFTLKIRSTKLEDSAMYFCASSERTGRVTQYFGPGTRLLVL.